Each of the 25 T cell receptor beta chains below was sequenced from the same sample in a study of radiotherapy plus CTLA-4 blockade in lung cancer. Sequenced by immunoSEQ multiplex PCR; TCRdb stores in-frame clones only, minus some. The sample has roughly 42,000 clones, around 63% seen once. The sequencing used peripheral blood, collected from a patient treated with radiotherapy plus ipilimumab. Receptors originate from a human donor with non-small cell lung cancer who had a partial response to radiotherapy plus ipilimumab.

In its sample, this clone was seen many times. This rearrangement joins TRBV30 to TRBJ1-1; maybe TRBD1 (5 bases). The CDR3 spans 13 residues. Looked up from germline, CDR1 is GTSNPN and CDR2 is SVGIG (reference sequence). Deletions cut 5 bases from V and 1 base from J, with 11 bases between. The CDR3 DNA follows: TGTGCCTGGGCTACTCAGGGGAACACTGAAGCTTTCTTT. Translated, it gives CAWATQGNTEAFF.

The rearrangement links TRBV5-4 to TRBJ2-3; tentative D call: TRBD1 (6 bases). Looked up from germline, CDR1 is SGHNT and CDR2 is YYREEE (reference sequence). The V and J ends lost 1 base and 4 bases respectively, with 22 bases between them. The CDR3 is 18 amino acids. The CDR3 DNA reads TGTGCCAGCAGCTTGTCTACCAATAACAGGGTGGGGGCAGATACGCAGTATTTT. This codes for CASSLSTNNRVGADTQYF.

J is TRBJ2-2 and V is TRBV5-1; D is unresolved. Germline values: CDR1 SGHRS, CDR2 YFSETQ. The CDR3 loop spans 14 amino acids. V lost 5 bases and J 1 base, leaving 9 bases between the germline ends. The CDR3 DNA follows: TGCGCCAGCAGTCCCAGTGGGAACACCGGGGAGCTGTTTTTT. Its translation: CASSPSGNTGELFF.

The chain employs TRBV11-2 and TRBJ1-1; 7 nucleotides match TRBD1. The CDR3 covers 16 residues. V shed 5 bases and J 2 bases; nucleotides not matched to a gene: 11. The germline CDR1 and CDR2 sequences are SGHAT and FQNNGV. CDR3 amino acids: CASSPLDRRLNTEAFF. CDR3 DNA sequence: TGTGCCAGCAGCCCTCTGGACAGGAGATTAAACACTGAAGCTTTCTTT.

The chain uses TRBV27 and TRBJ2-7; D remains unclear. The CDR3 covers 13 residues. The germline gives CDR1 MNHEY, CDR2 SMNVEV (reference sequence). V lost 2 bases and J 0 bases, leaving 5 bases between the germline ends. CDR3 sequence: CASSLSFSYEQYF. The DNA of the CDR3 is TGTGCCAGCAGTTTAAGCTTCTCCTACGAGCAGTACTTC.

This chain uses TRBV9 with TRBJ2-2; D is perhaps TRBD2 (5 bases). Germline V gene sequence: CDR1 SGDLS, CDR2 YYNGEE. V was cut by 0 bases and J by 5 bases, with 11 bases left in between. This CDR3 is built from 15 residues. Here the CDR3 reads CASSVVPDYTGELFF. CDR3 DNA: TGTGCCAGCAGCGTAGTTCCAGACTATACCGGGGAGCTGTTTTTT.

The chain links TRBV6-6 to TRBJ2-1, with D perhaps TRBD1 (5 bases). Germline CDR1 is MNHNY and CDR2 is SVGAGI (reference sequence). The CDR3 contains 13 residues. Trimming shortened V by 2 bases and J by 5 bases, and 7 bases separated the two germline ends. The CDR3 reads CASSYATDNEQFF. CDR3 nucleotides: TGTGCCAGCAGTTACGCGACAGACAATGAGCAGTTCTTC.

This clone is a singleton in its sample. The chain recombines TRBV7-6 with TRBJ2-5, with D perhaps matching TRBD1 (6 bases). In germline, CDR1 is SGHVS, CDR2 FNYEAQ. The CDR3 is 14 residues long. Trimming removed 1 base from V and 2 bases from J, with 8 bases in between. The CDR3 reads CASSLGTEQETQYF. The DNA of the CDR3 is TGTGCCAGCAGCTTAGGGACAGAGCAAGAGACCCAGTACTTC.

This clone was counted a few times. The CDR3 bases are TGTGCCAGCAGCTTTGGGACTAGCGGGAGCTACGAGCAGTACTTC. It specifies CASSFGTSGSYEQYF. The chain employs TRBV11-2 and TRBJ2-7; 14 nucleotides line up with TRBD2. J gave up 3 bases and V 3 bases, and 1 base lay outside the gene matches. The CDR3 sequence is 15 residues long. Germline CDR1 SGHAT, CDR2 FQNNGV.

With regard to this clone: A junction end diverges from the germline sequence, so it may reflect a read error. The DNA for the CDR3 is TGTGCTAGCAGCTTAGCAGCGGGTGGGACGGGGGAGACCCAGTACTTC. Translated, it gives CASSLAAGGTGETQYF. The chain uses TRBV7-7 and TRBJ2-5; possibly TRBD2 for D (6 bases). The CDR3 is 16 residues long. Germline assignment: CDR1 SSHAT and CDR2 FNYEAQ (reference sequence). The full variable domain, in which reference TRBV7-7 and TRBJ2-5 provide the parts outside the CDR3, is GAGVSQSPRYKVTKRGQDVTLRCDPISSHATLYWYQQALGQGPEFLTYFNYEAQPDKSGLPSDRFSAERPEGSISTLTIQRTEQRDSAMYRCASSLAAGGTGETQYFGPGTRLLVL.

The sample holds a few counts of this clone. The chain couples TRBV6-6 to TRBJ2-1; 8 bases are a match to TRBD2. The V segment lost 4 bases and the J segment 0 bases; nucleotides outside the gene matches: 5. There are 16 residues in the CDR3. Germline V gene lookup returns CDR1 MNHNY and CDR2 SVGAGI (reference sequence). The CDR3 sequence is CASSSFGRDSYNEQFF. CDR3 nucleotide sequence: TGTGCCAGCAGTTCATTCGGGAGGGACTCCTACAATGAGCAGTTCTTC.

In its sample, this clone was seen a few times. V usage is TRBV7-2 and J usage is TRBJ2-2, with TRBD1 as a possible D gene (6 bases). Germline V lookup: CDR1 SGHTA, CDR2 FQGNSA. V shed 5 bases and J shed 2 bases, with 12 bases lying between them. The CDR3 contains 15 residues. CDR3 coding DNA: TGTGCCAGCAGCAACGGACAGATAAACACCGGGGAGCTGTTTTTT. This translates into CASSNGQINTGELFF. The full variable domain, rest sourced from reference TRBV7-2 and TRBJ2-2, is GAGVSQSPSNKVTEKGKDVELRCDPISGHTALYWYRQSLGQGLEFLIYFQGNSAPDKSGLPSDRFSAERTGGSVSTLTIQRTQQEDSAVYLCASSNGQINTGELFFGEGSRLTVL.

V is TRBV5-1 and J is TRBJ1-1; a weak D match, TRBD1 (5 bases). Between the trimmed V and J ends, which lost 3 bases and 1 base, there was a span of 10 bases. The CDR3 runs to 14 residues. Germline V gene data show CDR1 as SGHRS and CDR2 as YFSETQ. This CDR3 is CASSWGLPNTEAFF. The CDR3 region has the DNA TGCGCCAGCAGCTGGGGACTCCCGAACACTGAAGCTTTCTTT.

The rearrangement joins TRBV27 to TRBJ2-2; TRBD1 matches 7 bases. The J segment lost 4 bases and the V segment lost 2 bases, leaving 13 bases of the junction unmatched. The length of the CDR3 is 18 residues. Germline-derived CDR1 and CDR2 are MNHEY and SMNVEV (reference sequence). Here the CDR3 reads CASSLEGRGHRGTGELFF. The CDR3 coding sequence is TGTGCCAGCAGTTTAGAGGGAAGGGGGCACAGGGGCACCGGGGAGCTGTTTTTT.

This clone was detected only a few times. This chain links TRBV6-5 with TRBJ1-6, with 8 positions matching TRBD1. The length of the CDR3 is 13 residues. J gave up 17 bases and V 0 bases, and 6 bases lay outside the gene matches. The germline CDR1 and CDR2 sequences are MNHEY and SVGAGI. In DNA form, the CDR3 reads TGTGCCAGCAGTTACTCGATTGGACAGGGCTTCCACTTT. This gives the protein CASSYSIGQGFHF.

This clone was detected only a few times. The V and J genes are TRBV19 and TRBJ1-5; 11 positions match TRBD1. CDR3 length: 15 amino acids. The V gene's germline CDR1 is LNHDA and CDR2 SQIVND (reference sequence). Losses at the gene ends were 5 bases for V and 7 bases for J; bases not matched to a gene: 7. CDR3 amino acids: CASSLDRGLGQPQHF. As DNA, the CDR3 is TGTGCCAGTAGTTTGGACAGGGGGCTCGGACAGCCCCAGCATTTT. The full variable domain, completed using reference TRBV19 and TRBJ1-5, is DGGITQSPKYLFRKEGQNVTLSCEQNLNHDAMYWYRQDPGQGLRLIYYSQIVNDFQKGDIAEGYSVSREKKESFPLTVTSAQKNPTAFYLCASSLDRGLGQPQHFGDGTRLSIL.

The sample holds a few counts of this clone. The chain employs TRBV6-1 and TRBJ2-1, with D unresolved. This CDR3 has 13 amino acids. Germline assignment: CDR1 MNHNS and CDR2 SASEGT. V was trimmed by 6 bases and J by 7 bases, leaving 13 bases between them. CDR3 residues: CASSPLRSNEQFF. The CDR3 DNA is TGTGCCAGCAGCCCCCTTCGGTCAAATGAGCAGTTCTTC.

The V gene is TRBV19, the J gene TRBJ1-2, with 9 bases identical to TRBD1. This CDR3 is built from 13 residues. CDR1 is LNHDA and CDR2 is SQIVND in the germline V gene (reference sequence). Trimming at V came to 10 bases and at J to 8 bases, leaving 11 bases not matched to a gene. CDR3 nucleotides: TGTGCCACTCGGACAGGGGCTGCCTACGGCTACACCTTC. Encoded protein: CATRTGAAYGYTF.

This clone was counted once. CDR3 protein: CASSPDGGWDTQYF. Written as DNA, the CDR3 is TGCGCCAGCAGCCCCGACGGAGGGTGGGATACGCAGTATTTT. This rearrangement joins TRBV5-1 to TRBJ2-3; tentatively, D is TRBD2 (6 bases). The germline V gene encodes CDR1 SGHRS and CDR2 YFSETQ. CDR3 length: 14 amino acids. V shed 4 bases and J shed 6 bases, with 15 bases lying between them.

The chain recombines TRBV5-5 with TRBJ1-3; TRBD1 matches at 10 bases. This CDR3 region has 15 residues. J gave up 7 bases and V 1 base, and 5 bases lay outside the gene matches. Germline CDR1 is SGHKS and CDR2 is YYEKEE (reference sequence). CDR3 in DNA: TGTGCCAGCAGCTTGAGCGGGACAGGGGATAACACCATATATTTT. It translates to CASSLSGTGDNTIYF.

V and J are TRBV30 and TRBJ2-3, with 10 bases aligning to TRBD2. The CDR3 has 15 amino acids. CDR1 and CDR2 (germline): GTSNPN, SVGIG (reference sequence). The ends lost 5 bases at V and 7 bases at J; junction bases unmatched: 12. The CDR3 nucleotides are TGTGCCTGGGGGGGCCTAGCGGGAGATCGGCATACGCAGTATTTT. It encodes CAWGGLAGDRHTQYF.

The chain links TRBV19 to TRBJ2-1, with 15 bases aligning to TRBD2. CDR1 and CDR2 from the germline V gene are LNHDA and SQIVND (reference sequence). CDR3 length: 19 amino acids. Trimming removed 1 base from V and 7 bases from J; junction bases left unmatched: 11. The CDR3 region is CASSIGPGLAGGLRNEQFF. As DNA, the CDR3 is TGTGCCAGTAGTATAGGCCCGGGACTAGCGGGAGGCCTCCGTAATGAGCAGTTCTTC.

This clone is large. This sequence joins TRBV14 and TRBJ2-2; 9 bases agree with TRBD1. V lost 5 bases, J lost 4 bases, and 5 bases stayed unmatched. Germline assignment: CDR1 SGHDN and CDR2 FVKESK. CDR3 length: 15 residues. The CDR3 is CASSTTGGGTGELFF. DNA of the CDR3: TGTGCCAGCAGCACTACAGGGGGCGGCACCGGGGAGCTGTTTTTT.

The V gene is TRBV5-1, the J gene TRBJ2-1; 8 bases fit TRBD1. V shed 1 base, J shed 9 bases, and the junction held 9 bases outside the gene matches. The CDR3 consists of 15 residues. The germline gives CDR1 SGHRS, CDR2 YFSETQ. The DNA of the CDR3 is TGCGCCAGCAGCTTGAGCGGACAGGGTAATAGTGAGCAGTTCTTC. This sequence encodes CASSLSGQGNSEQFF.

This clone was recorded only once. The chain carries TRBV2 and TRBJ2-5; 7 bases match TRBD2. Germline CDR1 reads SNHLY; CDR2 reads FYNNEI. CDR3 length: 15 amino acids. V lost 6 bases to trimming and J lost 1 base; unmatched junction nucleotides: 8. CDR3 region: CASRTNPGGQETQYF. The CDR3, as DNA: TGTGCCAGCAGGACTAACCCGGGAGGCCAAGAGACCCAGTACTTC. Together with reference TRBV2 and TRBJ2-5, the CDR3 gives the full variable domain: EPEVTQTPSHQVTQMGQEVILRCVPISNHLYFYWYRQILGQKVEFLVSFYNNEISEKSEIFDDQFSVERPDGSNFTLKIRSTKLEDSAMYFCASRTNPGGQETQYFGPGTRLLVL.